This T cell receptor beta chain came from a study of T-cell memory formation after mild COVID-19. Trimming removed 3 bases at V and 2 bases at J, with 10 bases between. Germline V lookup: CDR1 ENHRY, CDR2 SYGVKD. There are 14 residues in the CDR3. Whole-study findings and limits: Cross-reactive memory seemingly joined, as some responding clones were found in pre-infection memory.

TCRdb re-derived calls from the 5' RACE reads in MiXCR, one entry per CDR3 protein. Among about 430,000 distinct CDR3 sequences listed, roughly 18% were seen once. About this clonotype: The antigen is unknown.

This receptor was taken from a man aged 18-30 years who had mild COVID-19 (a few samples of this study predate the infection). Cell type and time point are not known. The genes are TRBV10-3 and TRBJ1-2; D possibly corresponds to TRBD1 (6 bases). Sequencing used PBMCs or a T cell subset sorted from them (not recorded which). In DNA, the CDR3 is TGTGCCATCAGTGACAGGGGAAGCAACTATGGCTACACCTTC. It yields the protein CAISDRGSNYGYTF.